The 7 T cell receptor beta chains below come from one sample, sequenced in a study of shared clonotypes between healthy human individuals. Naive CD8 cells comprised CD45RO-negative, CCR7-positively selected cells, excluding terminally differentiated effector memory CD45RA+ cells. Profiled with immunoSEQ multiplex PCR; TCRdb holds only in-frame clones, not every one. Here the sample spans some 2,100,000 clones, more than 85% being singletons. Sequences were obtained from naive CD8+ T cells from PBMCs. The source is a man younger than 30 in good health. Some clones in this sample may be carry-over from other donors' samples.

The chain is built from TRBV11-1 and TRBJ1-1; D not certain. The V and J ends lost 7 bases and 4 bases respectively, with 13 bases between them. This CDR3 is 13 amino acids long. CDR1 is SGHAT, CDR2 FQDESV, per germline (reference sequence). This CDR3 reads CASNQVEATEAFF. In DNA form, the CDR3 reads TGTGCCAGCAATCAGGTAGAAGCCACTGAAGCTTTCTTT.

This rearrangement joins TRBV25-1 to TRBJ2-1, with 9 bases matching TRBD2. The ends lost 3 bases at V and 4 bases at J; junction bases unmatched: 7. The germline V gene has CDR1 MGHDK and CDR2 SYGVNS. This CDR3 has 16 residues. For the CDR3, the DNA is TGTGCCAGCAGTGAGTGGCTAGCGGGGCCTTACAATGAGCAGTTCTTC. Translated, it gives CASSEWLAGPYNEQFF.

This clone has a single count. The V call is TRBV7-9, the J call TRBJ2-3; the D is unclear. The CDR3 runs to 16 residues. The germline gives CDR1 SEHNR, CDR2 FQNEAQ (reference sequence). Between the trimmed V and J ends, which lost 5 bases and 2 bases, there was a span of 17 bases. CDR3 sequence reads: CASSIPGQQLTDTQYF. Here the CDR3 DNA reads TGTGCCAGCAGCATACCTGGCCAGCAACTCACAGATACGCAGTATTTT.

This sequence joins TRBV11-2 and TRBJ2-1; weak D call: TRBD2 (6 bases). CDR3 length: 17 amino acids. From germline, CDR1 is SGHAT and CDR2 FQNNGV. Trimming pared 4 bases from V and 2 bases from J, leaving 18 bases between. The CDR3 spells CASSSLTSRRAYNEQFF. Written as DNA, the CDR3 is TGTGCCAGCAGCTCACTAACTAGCAGAAGGGCCTACAATGAGCAGTTCTTC.

The CDR3 sequence: CASSPRGSGNTIYF. The CDR3 DNA is TGTGCCAGCTCACCAAGGGGCTCTGGAAACACCATATATTTT. V gene TRBV18 combines with J gene TRBJ1-3; D is possibly TRBD1 (5 bases). The V gene lost 2 bases and the J gene lost 0 bases, with 5 bases spanning the gap. The CDR3 sequence is 14 residues long. Germline loops: CDR1 KGHSH, CDR2 LQKENI.

CDR3 DNA sequence: TGCGCCAGCAGCTTGACAGGGGGGAATAGCGAGCAGTACTTC. This encodes CASSLTGGNSEQYF. This rearrangement joins TRBV5-1 to TRBJ2-7, with 8 bases lining up with TRBD1. Looked up from germline, CDR1 is SGHRS and CDR2 is YFSETQ. This CDR3 has 14 amino acids. Trimming at V came to 1 base and at J to 6 bases, leaving 6 bases not matched to a gene.

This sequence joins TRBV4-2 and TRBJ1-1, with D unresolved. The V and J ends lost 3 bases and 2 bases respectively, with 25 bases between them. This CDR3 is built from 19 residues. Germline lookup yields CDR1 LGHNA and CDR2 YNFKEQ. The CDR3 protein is CASSQPRTDHFLLNTEAFF. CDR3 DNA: TGTGCCAGCAGCCAGCCCAGGACGGACCATTTCTTGCTAAACACTGAAGCTTTCTTT.